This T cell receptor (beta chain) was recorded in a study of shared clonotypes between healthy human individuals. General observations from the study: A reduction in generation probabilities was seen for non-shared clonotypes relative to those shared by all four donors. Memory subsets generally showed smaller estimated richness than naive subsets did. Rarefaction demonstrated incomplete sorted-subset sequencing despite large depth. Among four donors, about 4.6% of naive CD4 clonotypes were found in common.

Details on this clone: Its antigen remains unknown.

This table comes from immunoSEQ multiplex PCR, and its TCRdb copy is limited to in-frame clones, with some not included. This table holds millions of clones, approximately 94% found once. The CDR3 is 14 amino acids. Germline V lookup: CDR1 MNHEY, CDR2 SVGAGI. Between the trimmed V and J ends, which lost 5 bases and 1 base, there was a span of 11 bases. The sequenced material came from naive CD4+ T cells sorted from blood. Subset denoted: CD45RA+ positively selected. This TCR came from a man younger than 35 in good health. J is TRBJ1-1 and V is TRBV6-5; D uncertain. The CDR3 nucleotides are TGTGCCAGCAGTCCCTCGTTCACGAACACTGAAGCTTTCTTT. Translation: CASSPSFTNTEAFF.